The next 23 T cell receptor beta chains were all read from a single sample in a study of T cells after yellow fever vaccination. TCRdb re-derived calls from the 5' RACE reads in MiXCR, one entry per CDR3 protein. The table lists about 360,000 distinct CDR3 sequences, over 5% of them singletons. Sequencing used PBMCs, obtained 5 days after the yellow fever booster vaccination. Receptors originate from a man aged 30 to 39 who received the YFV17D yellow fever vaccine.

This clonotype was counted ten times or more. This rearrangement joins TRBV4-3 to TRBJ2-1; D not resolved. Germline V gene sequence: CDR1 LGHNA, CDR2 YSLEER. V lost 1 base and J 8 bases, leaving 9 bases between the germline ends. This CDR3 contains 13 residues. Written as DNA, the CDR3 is TGCGCCAGCAGCCAAGGTTCAGGCTATGAGCAGTTCTTC. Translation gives CASSQGSGYEQFF.

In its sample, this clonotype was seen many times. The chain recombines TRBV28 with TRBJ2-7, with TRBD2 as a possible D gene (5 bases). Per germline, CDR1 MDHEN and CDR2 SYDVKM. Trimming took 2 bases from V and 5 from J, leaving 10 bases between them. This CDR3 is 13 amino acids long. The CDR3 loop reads CASSLPRRDEQYF. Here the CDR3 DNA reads TGTGCCAGCAGTTTACCGAGGCGGGACGAGCAGTACTTC.

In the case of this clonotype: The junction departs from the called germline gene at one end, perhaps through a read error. The CDR3 DNA is TGTGCTAGCAGCCGGGAGCGGGCAGAGACCCAGTACTTC. Its translation: CASSRERAETQYF. V usage is TRBV7-7 and J usage is TRBJ2-5; D is perhaps TRBD2 (6 bases). The germline CDR1 and CDR2 sequences are SSHAT and FNYEAQ (reference sequence). The CDR3 has 13 residues.

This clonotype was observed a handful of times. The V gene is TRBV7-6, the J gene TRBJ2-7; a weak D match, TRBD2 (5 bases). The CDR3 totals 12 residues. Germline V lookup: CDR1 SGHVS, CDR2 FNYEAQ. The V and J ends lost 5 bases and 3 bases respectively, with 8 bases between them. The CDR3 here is CASSTRGYEQYF. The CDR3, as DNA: TGTGCCAGCAGCACCCGGGGCTACGAGCAGTACTTC.

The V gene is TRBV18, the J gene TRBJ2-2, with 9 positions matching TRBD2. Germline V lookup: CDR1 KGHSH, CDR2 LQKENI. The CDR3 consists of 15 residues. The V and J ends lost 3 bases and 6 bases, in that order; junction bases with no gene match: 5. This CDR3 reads CASSPGLAVAGELFF. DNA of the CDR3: TGTGCCAGCTCACCGGGACTAGCAGTGGCCGGGGAGCTGTTTTTT.

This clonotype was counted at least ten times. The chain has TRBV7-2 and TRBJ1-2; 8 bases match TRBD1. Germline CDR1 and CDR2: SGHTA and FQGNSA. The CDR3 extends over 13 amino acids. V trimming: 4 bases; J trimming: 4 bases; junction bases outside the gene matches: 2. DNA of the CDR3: TGTGCCAGCAGCTCCGACAGGGGCTATGGCTACACCTTC. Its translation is CASSSDRGYGYTF.

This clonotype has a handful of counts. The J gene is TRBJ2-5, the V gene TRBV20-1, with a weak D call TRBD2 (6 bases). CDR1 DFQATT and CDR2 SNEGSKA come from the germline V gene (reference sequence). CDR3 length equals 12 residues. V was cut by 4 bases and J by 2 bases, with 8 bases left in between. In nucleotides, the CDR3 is TGCAGTGCTATCGGGAGTCAAGAGACCCAGTACTTC. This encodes CSAIGSQETQYF.

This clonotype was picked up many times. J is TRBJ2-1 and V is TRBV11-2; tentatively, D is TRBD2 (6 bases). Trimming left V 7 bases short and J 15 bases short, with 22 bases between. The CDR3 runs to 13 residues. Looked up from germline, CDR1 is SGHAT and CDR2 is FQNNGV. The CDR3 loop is CASTPTSNGRGFF. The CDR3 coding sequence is TGTGCCAGCACCCCGACTAGTAATGGGCGCGGGTTCTTC.

DNA of the CDR3: TGTGCCAGCAGTTTTAAGCACGGCGGGGGACCCTACGAGCAGTACTTC. It is translated as CASSFKHGGGPYEQYF. The rearrangement uses TRBV12-3 or TRBV12-4 and TRBJ2-7; 7 bases are shared with TRBD2. This CDR3 has 16 residues. J lost 2 bases, V lost 3 bases, and 10 bases had no gene match.

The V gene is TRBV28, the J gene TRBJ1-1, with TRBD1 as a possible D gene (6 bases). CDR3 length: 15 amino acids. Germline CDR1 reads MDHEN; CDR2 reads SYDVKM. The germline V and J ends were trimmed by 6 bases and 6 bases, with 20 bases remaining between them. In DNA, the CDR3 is TGTGCCAGCAGATCGGGGGCCCCCTTTGGCGCTGAAGCTTTCTTT. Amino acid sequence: CASRSGAPFGAEAFF.

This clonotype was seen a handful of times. CDR3 DNA sequence: TGCAGCGTTGAGACAGGGGGCTCCTACGAGCAGTACTTC. This translates into CSVETGGSYEQYF. The genes are TRBV29-1 and TRBJ2-7; 9 nucleotides align to TRBD1. With 3 bases clipped from V and 0 bases from J, the junction kept 0 bases outside the gene matches. The CDR3 is 13 amino acids. From germline, CDR1 is SQVTM and CDR2 ANQGSEA.

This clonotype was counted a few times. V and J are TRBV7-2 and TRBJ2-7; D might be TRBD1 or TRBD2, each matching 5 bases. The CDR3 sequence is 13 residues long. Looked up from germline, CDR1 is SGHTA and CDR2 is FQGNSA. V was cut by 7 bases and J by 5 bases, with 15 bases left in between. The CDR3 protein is CASTEGPLNEQYF. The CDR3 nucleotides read TGTGCCAGCACCGAGGGACCCCTTAACGAGCAGTACTTC.

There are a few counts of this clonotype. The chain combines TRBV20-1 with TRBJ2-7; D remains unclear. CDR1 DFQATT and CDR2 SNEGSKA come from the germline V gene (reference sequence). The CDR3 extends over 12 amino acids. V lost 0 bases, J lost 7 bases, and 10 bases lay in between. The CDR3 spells CSARDFLGEQYF. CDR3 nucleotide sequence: TGCAGTGCTAGAGATTTTCTAGGGGAGCAGTACTTC.

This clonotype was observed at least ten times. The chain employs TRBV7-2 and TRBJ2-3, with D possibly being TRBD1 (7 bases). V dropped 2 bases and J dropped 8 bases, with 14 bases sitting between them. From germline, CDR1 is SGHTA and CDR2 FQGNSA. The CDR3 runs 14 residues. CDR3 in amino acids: CASSLQEGARTQYF. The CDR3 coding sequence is TGTGCCAGCAGCTTACAGGAGGGGGCTCGTACGCAGTATTTT.

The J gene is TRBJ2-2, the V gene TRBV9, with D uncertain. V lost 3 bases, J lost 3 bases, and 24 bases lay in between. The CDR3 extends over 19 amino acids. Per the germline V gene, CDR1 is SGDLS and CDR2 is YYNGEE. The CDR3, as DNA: TGTGCCAGCAGCGCAAGCATCCACGGGCGGCAGGACGACACCGGGGAGCTGTTTTTT. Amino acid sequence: CASSASIHGRQDDTGELFF. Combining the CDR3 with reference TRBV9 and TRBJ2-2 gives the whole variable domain DSGVTQTPKHLITATGQRVTLRCSPRSGDLSVYWYQQSLDQGLQFLIQYYNGEERAKGNILERFSAQQFPDLHSELNLSSLELGDSALYFCASSASIHGRQDDTGELFFGEGSRLTVL.

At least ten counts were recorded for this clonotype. CDR3 residues: CASSEERAAYEQYF. The DNA of the CDR3 is TGCGCCAGCAGTGAAGAGCGGGCCGCCTACGAGCAGTACTTC. The chain couples TRBV10-2 to TRBJ2-7, with D possibly being TRBD2 (6 bases). This CDR3 has 14 amino acids. Trimming cost V 3 bases and J 2 bases, with 11 bases left between them. Germline V gene lookup returns CDR1 WSHSY and CDR2 SAAADI.

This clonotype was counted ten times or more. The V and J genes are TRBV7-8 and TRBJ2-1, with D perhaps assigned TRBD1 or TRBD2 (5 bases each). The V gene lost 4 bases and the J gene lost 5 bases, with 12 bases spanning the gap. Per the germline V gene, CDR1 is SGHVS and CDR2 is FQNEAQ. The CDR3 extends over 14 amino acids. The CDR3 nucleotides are TGTGCCAGCAGCTCCCGGGACCAGAACAATGAGCAGTTCTTC. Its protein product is CASSSRDQNNEQFF.

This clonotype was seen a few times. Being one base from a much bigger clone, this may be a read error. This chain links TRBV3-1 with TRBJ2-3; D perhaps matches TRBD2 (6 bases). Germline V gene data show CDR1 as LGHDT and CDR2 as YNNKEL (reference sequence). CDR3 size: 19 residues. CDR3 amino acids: CATSRRYFRDGSRSDTQYF. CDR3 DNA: TGTGCCACCAGCCGACGATACTTCAGGGACGGGAGCAGGTCAGATACGCAGTATTTT.

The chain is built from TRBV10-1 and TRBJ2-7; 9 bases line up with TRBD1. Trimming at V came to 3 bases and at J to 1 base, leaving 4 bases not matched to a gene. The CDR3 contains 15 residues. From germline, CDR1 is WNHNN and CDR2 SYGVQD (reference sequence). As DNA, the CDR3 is TGCGCCAGCAGTGAAGGGGACAGGGCGTCCTACGAGCAGTACTTC. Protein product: CASSEGDRASYEQYF.

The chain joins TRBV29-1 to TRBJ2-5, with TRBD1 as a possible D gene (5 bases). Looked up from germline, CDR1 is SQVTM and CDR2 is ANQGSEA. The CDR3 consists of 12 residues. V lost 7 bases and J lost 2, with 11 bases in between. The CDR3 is CSARRAQETQYF. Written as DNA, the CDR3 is TGCAGCGCCCGCAGGGCGCAAGAGACCCAGTACTTC.

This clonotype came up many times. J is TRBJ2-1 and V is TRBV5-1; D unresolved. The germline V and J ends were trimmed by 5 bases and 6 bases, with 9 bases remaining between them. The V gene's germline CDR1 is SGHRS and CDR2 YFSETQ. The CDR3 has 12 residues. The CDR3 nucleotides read TGCGCCAGCAGGTCTCCCAGCAATGAGCAGTTCTTC. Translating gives CASRSPSNEQFF. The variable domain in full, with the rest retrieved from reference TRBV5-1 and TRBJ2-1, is KAGVTQTPRYLIKTRGQQVTLSCSPISGHRSVSWYQQTPGQGLQFLFEYFSETQRNKGNFPGRFSGRQFSNSRSEMNVSTLELGDSALYLCASRSPSNEQFFGPGTRLTVL.

The CDR3 protein is CASSLGQGFDEQFF. CDR3 bases: TGTGCCAGCAGCCTGGGACAGGGGTTCGATGAGCAGTTCTTC. The chain is built from TRBV14 and TRBJ2-1; 10 nucleotides match TRBD1. The CDR3 spans 14 residues. Trimming at V came to 4 bases and at J to 8 bases, leaving 5 bases not matched to a gene. In germline, CDR1 is SGHDN, CDR2 FVKESK. Supplemented by reference TRBV14 and TRBJ2-1, the full variable domain reads EAGVTQFPSHSVIEKGQTVTLRCDPISGHDNLYWYRRVMGKEIKFLLHFVKESKQDESGMPNNRFLAERTGGTYSTLKVQPAELEDSGVYFCASSLGQGFDEQFFGPGTRLTVL.

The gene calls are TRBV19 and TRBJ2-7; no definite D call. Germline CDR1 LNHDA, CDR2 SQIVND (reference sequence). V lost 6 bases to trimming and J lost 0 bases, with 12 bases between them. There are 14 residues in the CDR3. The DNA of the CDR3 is TGTGCCAGTAGATCGACCGTTAGCTCCTACGAGCAGTACTTC. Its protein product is CASRSTVSSYEQYF.